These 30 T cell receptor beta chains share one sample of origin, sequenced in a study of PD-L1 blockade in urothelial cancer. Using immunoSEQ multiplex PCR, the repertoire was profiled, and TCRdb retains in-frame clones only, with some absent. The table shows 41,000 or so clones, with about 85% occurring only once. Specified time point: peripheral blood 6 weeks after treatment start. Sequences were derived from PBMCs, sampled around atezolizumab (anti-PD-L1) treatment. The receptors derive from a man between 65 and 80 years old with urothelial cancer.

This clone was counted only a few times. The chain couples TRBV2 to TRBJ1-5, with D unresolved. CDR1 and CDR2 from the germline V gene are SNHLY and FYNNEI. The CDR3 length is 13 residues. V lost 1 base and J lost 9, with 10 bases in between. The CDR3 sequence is CASSEERDGPQHF. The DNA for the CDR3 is TGTGCCAGCAGTGAAGAACGGGATGGGCCCCAGCATTTT.

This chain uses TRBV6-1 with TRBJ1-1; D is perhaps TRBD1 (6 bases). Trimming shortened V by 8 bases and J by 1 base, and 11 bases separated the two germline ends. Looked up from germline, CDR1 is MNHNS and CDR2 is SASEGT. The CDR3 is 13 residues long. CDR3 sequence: CASGRTENTEAFF. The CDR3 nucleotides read TGTGCCAGCGGAAGGACAGAGAACACTGAAGCTTTCTTT.

The CDR3 region is CASSVGRASNTGELFF. In nucleotides, the CDR3 is TGTGCCAGCAGCGTAGGCAGGGCGTCAAACACCGGGGAGCTGTTTTTT. The chain combines TRBV9 with TRBJ2-2; D is perhaps TRBD1 (5 bases). Germline lookup yields CDR1 SGDLS and CDR2 YYNGEE. This CDR3 is built from 16 residues. V dropped 0 bases and J dropped 2 bases, with 11 bases sitting between them. The complete variable domain, with remaining parts taken from reference TRBV9 and TRBJ2-2, reads DSGVTQTPKHLITATGQRVTLRCSPRSGDLSVYWYQQSLDQGLQFLIQYYNGEERAKGNILERFSAQQFPDLHSELNLSSLELGDSALYFCASSVGRASNTGELFFGEGSRLTVL.

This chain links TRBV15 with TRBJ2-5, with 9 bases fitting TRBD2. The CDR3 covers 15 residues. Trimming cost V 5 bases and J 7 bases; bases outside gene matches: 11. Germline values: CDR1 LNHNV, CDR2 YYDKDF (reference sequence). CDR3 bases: TGTGCCACCAGCCGAGGAGGGGGACTAGCAGTGACCCAGTACTTC. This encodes CATSRGGGLAVTQYF.

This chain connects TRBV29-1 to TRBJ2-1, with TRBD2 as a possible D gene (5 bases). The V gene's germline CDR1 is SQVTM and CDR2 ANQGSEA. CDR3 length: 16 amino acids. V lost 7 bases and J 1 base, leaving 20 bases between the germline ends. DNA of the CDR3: TGCAGCGCTCTAGAGCTAGCTAAGCGATCCTACAATGAGCAGTTCTTC. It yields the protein CSALELAKRSYNEQFF.

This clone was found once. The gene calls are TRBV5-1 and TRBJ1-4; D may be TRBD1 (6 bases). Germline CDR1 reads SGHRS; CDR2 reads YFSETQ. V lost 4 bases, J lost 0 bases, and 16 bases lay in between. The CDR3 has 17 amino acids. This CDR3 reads CASSLTGRAATNEKLFF. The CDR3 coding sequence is TGCGCCAGCAGCCTTACAGGGAGGGCCGCAACTAATGAAAAACTGTTTTTT.

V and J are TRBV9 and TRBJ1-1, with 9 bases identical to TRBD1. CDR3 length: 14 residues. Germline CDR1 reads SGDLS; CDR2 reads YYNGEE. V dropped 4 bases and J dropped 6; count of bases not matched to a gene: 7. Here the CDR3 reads CASSRGQGNAEAFF. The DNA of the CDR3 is TGTGCCAGCAGCAGGGGACAGGGTAACGCTGAAGCTTTCTTT.

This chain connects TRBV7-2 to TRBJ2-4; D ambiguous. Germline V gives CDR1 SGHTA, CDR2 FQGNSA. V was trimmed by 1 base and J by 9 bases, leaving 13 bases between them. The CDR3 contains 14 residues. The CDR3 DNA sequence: TGTGCCAGCAGCTTAGTGGAGCGTATGAGCATTCAGTACTTC. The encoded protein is CASSLVERMSIQYF.

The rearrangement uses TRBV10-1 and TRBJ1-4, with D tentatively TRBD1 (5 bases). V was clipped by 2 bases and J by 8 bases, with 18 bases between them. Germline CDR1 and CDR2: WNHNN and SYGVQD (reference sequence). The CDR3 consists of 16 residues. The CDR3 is CASSEIPRGREEKLFF. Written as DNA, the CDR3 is TGCGCCAGCAGTGAGATTCCGCGGGGACGTGAAGAAAAACTGTTTTTT.

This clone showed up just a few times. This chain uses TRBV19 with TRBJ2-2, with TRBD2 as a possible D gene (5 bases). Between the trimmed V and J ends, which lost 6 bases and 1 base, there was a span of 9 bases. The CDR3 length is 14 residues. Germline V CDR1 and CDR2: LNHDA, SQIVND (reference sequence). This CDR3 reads CASRRGMNTGELFF. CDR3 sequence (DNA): TGTGCCAGTAGGCGAGGGATGAACACCGGGGAGCTGTTTTTT.

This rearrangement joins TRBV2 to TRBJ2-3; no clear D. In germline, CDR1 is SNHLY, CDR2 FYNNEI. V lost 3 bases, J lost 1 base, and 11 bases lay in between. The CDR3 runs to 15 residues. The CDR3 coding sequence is TGTGCCAGCAGTGAGGCTAGTTTGGGCACAGATACGCAGTATTTT. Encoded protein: CASSEASLGTDTQYF.

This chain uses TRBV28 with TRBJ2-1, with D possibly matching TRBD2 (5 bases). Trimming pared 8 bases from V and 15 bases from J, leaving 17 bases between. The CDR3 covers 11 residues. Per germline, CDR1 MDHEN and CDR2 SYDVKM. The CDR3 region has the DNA TGTGCCAGCGGCTGGACTGCAGCGCCGTTCTTC. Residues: CASGWTAAPFF.

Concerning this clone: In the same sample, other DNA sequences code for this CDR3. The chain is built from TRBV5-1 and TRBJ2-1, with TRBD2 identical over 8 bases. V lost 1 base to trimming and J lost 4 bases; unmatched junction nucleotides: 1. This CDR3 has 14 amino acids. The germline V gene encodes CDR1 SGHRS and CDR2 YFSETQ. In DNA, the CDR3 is TGCGCCAGCAGCTTGACTAGCGGTTACAATGAGCAGTTCTTC. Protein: CASSLTSGYNEQFF.

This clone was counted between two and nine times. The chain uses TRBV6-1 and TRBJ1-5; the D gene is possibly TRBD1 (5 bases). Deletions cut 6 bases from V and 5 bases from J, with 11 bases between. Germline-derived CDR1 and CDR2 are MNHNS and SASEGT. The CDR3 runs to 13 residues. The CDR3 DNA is TGTGCCAGCAGCGTGGACAACCATCAGCCCCAGCATTTT. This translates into CASSVDNHQPQHF.

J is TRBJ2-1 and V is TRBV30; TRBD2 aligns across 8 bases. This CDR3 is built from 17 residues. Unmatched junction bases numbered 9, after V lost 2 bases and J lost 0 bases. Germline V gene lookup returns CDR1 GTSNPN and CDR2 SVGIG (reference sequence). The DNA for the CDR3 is TGTGCCTGGAGTAGTCTCCGCGGGAGGTTCTCCTACAATGAGCAGTTCTTC. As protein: CAWSSLRGRFSYNEQFF.

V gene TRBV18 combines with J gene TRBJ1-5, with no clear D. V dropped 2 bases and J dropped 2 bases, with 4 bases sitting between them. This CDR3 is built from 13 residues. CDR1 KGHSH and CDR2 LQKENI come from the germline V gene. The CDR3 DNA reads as TGTGCCAGCTCACCAGTAGGCAATCAGCCCCAGCATTTT. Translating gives CASSPVGNQPQHF.

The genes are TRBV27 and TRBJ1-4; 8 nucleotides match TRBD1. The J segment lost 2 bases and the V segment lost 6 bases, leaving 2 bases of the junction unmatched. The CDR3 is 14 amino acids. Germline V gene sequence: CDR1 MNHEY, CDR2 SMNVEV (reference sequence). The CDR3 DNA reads TGTGCCAGCAGGGACAGGGTGACTAATGAAAAACTGTTTTTT. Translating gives CASRDRVTNEKLFF. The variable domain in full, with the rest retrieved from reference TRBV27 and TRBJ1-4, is EAQVTQNPRYLITVTGKKLTVTCSQNMNHEYMSWYRQDPGLGLRQIYYSMNVEVTDKGDVPEGYKVSRKEKRNFPLILESPSPNQTSLYFCASRDRVTNEKLFFGSGTQLSVL.

The CDR3 DNA reads as TGTGCCAGCAGCCCTGAACGGGGACAGAGGAACACCGGGGAGCTGTTTTTT. It specifies CASSPERGQRNTGELFF. V is TRBV5-4 and J is TRBJ2-2, with 7 nucleotides matching TRBD1. Germline CDR1 and CDR2: SGHNT and YYREEE (reference sequence). This CDR3 spans 17 amino acids. Losses at the gene ends were 4 bases for V and 1 base for J; bases not matched to a gene: 10.

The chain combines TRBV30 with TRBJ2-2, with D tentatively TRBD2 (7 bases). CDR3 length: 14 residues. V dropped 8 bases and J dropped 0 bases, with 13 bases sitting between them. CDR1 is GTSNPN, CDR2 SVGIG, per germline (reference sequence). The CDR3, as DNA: TGTGCCCAGGGGCGGGAGACGAACACCGGGGAGCTGTTTTTT. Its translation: CAQGRETNTGELFF. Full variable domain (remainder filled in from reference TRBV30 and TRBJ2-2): SQTIHQWPATLVQPVGSPLSLECTVEGTSNPNLYWYRQAAGRGLQLLFYSVGIGQISSEVPQNLSASRPQDRQFILSSKKLLLSDSGFYLCAQGRETNTGELFFGEGSRLTVL.

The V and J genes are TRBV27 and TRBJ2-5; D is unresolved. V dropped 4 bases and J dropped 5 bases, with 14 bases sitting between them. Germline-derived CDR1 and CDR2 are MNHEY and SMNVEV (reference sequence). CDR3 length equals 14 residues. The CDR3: CASSSYKERETQYF. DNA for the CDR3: TGTGCCAGCAGTTCCTACAAGGAGAGGGAGACCCAGTACTTC.

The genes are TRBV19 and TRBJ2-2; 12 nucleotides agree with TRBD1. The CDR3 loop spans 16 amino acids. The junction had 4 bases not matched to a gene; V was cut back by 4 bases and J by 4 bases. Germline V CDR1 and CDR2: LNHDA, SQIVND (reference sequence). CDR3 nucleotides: TGTGCCAGTAGTAGGGGACAGGGGGCTGGCACCGGGGAGCTGTTTTTT. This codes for CASSRGQGAGTGELFF. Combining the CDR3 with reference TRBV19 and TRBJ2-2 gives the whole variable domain DGGITQSPKYLFRKEGQNVTLSCEQNLNHDAMYWYRQDPGQGLRLIYYSQIVNDFQKGDIAEGYSVSREKKESFPLTVTSAQKNPTAFYLCASSRGQGAGTGELFFGEGSRLTVL.

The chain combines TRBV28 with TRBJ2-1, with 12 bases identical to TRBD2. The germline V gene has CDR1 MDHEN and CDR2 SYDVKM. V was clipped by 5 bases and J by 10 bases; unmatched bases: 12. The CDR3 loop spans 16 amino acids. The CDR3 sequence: CASSPNRASGRGEQFF. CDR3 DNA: TGTGCCAGCAGTCCAAATCGGGCTAGCGGGAGGGGAGAGCAGTTCTTC.

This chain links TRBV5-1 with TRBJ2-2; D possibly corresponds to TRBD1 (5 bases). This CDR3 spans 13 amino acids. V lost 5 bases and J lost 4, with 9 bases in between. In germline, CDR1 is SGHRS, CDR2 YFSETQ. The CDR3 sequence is CASSNQGTGELFF. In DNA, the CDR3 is TGCGCCAGCAGTAATCAGGGCACCGGGGAGCTGTTTTTT.

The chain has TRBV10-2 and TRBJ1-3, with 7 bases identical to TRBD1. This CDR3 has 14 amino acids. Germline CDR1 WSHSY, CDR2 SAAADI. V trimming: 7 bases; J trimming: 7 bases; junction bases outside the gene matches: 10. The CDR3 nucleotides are TGCGCCAGCACCCCCGACAGGGTCTACAACACCATATATTTT. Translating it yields CASTPDRVYNTIYF.

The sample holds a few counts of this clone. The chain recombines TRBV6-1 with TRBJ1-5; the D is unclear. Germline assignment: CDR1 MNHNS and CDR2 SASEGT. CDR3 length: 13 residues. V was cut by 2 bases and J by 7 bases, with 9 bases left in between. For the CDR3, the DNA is TGTGCCAGCAGTGAAAATGAGTGGCAGCCCCAGCATTTT. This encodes CASSENEWQPQHF.

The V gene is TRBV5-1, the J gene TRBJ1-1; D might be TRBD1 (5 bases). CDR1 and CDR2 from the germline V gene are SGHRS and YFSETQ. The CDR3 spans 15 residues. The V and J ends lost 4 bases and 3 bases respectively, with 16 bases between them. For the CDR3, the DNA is TGCGCCAGCAGCCAACTCCAGGGTATGGACACTGAAGCTTTCTTT. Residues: CASSQLQGMDTEAFF. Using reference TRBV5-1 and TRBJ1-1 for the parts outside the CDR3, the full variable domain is KAGVTQTPRYLIKTRGQQVTLSCSPISGHRSVSWYQQTPGQGLQFLFEYFSETQRNKGNFPGRFSGRQFSNSRSEMNVSTLELGDSALYLCASSQLQGMDTEAFFGQGTRLTVV.

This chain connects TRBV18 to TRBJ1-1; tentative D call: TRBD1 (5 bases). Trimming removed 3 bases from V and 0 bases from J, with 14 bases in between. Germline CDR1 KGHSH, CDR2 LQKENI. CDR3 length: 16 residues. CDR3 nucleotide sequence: TGTGCCAGCTCACCCTCGCAGGGCAACATGAACACTGAAGCTTTCTTT. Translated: CASSPSQGNMNTEAFF.

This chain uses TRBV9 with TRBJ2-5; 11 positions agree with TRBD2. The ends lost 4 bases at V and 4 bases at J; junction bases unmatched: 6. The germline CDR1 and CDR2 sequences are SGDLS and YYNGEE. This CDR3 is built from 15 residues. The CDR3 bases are TGTGCCAGCAGCCCGAGACTAGCGGGGAGAGAGACCCAGTACTTC. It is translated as CASSPRLAGRETQYF.

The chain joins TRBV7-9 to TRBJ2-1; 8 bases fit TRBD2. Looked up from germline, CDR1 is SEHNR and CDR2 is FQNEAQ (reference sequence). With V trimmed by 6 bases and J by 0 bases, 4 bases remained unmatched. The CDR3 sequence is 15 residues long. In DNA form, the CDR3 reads TGTGCCAGCAGGAAAAGCGGGAGCTCCTACAATGAGCAGTTCTTC. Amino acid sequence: CASRKSGSSYNEQFF.

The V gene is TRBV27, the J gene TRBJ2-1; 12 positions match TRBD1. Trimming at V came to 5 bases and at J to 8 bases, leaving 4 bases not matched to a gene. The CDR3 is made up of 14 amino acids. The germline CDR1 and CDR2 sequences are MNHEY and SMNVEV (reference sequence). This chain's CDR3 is CASSQGTGGHEQFF. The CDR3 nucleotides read TGTGCCAGCAGTCAGGGGACAGGGGGCCATGAGCAGTTCTTC.